Listed below are T cell receptor beta chains from one sample, sequenced in a study of CD8 T cells in Susac syndrome. TCRdb independently ran MiXCR on the immunoSEQ multiplex PCR reads; one entry per CDR3 protein. The sample contains about 170,000 distinct CDR3 sequences, approximately 94% of which appear only once. Sequenced material: CD4+ T cells from PBMCs. The receptors were sampled from a human donor with Susac syndrome. Both conserved end residues are part of each CDR3. A D gene is named only where the DNA matches it firmly. The size of a clone is reported for some rows only, either as once, few or many, or as a class for expanded clones.

CASSPGQGMEQPQHF	TGTGCCAGCAGCCCCGGACAGGGCATGGAGCAGCCCCAGCATTTT	TRBD1	TRBV7-2	TRBJ1-5	NA
CASGTGPYNEQFF	TGTGCCAGCGGGACAGGGCCCTACAATGAGCAGTTCTTC	TRBD1	TRBV6-6	TRBJ2-1	NA
CASSVEDEPIEAFF	TGTGCCAGCAGCGTAGAGGACGAACCTATAGAAGCTTTCTTT	NA	TRBV9	TRBJ1-1	NA
CSVDPKNTGELFF	TGCAGCGTTGACCCTAAGAACACCGGGGAGCTGTTTTTT	NA	TRBV29-1	TRBJ2-2	NA
CSAKGLAAEQFF	TGCAGTGCCAAGGGACTAGCGGCAGAGCAGTTCTTC	TRBD2	TRBV20-1	TRBJ2-1	NA
CASSPFPWGYEQYF	TGTGCCAGCAGCCCCTTCCCCTGGGGGTACGAGCAGTACTTC	NA	TRBV7-8	TRBJ2-7	NA
CASSPPDWNEQFF	TGTGCCAGCAGTCCTCCGGACTGGAATGAGCAGTTCTTC	NA	TRBV6-2/TRBV6-3	TRBJ2-1	NA
CASSGAGSKQFF	TGTGCCAGCAGTGGCGCAGGGAGCAAGCAGTTCTTC	NA	TRBV2	TRBJ2-1	NA
CSVGAGDTGTDTQYF	TGCAGCGTTGGGGCCGGCGACACCGGCACAGATACGCAGTATTTT	NA	TRBV29-1	TRBJ2-3	once
CASSVAQTGELFF	TGTGCCAGCAGCGTAGCTCAGACCGGGGAGCTGTTTTTT	NA	TRBV9	TRBJ2-2	NA
CASSLGTGDGDQYF	TGTGCCAGCAGCTTGGGGACAGGGGATGGGGACCAGTACTTC	TRBD1	TRBV11-2	TRBJ2-5	NA